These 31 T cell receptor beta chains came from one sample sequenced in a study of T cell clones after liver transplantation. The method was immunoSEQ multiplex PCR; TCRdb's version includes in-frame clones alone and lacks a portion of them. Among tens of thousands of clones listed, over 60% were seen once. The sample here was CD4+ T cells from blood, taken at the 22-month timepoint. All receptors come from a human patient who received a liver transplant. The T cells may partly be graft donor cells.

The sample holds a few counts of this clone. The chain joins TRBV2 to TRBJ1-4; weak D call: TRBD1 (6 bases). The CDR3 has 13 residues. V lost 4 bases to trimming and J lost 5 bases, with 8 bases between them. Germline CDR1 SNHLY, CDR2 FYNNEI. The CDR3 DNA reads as TGTGCCAGCAGTGTTGACAGGAATGAAAAACTGTTTTTT. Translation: CASSVDRNEKLFF.

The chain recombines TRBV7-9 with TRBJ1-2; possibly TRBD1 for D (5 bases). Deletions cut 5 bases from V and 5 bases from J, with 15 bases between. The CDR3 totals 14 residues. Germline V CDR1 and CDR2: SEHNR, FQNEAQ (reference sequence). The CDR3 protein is CASSPEGTAYGYTF. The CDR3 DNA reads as TGTGCCAGCAGCCCAGAAGGGACCGCGTATGGCTACACCTTC. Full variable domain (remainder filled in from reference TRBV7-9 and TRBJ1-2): DTGVSQNPRHKITKRGQNVTFRCDPISEHNRLYWYRQTLGQGPEFLTYFQNEAQLEKSRLLSDRFSAERPKGSFSTLEIQRTEQGDSAMYLCASSPEGTAYGYTFGSGTRLTVV.

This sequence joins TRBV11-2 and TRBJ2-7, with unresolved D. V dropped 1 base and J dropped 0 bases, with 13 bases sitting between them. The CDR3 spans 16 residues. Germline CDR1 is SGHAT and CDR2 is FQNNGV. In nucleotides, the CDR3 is TGTGCCAGCAGCTTAGCCGTCGGGCAACCCTCCTACGAGCAGTACTTC. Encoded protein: CASSLAVGQPSYEQYF.

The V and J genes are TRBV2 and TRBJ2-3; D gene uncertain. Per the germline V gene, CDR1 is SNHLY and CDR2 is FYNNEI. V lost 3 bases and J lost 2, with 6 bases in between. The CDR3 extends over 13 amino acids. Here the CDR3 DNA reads TGTGCCAGCAGTGACCCTACCACAGATACGCAGTATTTT. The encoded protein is CASSDPTTDTQYF.

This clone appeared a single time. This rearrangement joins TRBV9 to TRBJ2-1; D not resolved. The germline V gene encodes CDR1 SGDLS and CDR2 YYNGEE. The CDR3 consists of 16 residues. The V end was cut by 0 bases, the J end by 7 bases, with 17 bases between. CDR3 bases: TGTGCCAGCAGCGTAGCGAAAGTTCGGGCCGATAATGAGCAGTTCTTC. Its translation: CASSVAKVRADNEQFF.

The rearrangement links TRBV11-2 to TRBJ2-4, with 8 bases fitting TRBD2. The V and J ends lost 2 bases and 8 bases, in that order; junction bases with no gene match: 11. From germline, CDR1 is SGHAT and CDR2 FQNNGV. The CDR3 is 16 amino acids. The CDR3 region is CASSLIGGGALDIQYF. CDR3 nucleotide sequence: TGTGCCAGCAGCTTAATCGGGGGGGGCGCATTGGACATTCAGTACTTC.

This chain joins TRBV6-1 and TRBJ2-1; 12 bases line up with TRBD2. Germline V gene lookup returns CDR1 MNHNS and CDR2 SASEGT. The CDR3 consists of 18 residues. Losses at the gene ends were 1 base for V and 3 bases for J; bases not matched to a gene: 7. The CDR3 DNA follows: TGTGCCAGCAGTGAAGAGACTAGCGGGGGCCCCATCTACAATGAGCAGTTCTTC. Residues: CASSEETSGGPIYNEQFF.

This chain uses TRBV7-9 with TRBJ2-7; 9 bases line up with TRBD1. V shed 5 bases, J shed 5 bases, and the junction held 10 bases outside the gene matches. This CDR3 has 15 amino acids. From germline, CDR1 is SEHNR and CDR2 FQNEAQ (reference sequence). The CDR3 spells CASSPAGTGNNEQYF. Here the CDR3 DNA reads TGTGCCAGCAGCCCAGCCGGGACAGGGAATAACGAGCAGTACTTC.

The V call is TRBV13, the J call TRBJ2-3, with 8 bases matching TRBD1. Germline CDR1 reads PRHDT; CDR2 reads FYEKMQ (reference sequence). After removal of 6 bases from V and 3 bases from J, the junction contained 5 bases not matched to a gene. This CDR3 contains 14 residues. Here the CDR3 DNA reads TGTGCCAGCAGTTGGACAGGGTTGACAGATACGCAGTATTTT. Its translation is CASSWTGLTDTQYF. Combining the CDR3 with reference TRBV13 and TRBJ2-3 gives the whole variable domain AAGVIQSPRHLIKEKRETATLKCYPIPRHDTVYWYQQGPGQDPQFLISFYEKMQSDKGSIPDRFSAQQFSDYHSELNMSSLELGDSALYFCASSWTGLTDTQYFGPGTRLTVL.

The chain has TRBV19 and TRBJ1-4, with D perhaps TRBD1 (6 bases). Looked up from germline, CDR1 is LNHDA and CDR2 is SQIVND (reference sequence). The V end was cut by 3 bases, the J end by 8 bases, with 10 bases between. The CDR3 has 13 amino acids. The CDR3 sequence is CASSIRTAEKLFF. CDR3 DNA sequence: TGTGCCAGTAGTATTAGGACAGCCGAAAAACTGTTTTTT.

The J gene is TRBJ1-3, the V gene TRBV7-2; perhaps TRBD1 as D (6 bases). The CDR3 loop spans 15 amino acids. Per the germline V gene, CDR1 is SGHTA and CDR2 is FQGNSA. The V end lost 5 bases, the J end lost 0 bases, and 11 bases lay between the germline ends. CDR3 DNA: TGTGCCAGCAGCCCCAGGGGCCCCTCTGGAAACACCATATATTTT. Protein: CASSPRGPSGNTIYF.

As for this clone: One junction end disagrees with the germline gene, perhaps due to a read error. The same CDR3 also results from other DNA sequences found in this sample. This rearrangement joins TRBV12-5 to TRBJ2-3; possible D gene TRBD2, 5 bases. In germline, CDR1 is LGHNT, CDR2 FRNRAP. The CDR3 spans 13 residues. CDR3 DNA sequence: TGTGCTAGCGGTTTGGGTGCGGCGGGTACGCAGTATTTT. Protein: CASGLGAAGTQYF. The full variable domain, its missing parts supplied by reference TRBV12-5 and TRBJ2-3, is DARVTQTPRHKVTEMGQEVTMRCQPILGHNTVFWYRQTMMQGLELLAYFRNRAPLDDSGMPKDRFSAEMPDATLATLKIQPSEPRDSAVYFCASGLGAAGTQYFGPGTRLTVL.

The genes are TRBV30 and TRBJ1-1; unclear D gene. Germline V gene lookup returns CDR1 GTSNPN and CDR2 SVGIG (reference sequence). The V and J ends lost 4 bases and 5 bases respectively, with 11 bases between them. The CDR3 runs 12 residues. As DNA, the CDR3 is TGTGCCTGGAATATTTGGGCTACTGAAGCTTTCTTT. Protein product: CAWNIWATEAFF.

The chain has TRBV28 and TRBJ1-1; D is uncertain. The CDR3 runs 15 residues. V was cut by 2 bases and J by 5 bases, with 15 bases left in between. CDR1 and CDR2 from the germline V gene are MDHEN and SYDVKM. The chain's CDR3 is CASSLPPTAGTEAFF. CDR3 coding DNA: TGTGCCAGCAGTTTACCCCCGACCGCGGGGACTGAAGCTTTCTTT.

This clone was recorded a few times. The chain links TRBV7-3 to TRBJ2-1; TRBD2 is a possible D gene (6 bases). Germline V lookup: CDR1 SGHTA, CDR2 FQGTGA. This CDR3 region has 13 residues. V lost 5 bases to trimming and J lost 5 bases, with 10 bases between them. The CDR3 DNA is TGTGCCAGCAGCGTGGAGGGGAACAATGAGCAGTTCTTC. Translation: CASSVEGNNEQFF.

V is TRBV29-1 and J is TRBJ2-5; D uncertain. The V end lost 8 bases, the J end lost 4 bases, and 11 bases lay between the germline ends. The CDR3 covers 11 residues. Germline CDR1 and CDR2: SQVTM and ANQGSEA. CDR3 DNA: TGCAGCCTCGGGTGGGGAGAGACCCAGTACTTC. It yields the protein CSLGWGETQYF.

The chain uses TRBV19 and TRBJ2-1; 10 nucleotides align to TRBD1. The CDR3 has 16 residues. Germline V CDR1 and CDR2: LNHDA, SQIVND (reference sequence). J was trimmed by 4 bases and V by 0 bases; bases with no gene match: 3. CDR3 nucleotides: TGTGCCAGTAGTATAGATGGACAGGGGGAATACAATGAGCAGTTCTTC. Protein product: CASSIDGQGEYNEQFF.

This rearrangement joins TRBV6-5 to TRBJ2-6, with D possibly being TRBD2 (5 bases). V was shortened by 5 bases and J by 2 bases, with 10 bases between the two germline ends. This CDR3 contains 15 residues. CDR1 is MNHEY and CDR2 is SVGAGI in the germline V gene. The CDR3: CASSTPGAGANVLTF. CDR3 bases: TGTGCCAGCAGTACCCCCGGGGCTGGGGCCAACGTCCTGACTTTC.

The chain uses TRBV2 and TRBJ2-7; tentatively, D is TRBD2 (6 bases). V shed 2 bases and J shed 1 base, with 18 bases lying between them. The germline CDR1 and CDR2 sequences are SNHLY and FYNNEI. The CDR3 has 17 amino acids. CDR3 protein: CASSEWVGRPLSYEQYF. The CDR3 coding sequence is TGTGCCAGCAGTGAATGGGTGGGGAGGCCCCTGTCCTACGAGCAGTACTTC.

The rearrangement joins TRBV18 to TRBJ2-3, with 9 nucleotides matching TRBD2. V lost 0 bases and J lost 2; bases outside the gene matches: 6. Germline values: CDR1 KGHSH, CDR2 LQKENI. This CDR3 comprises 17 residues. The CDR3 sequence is CASSPPLAGEYTDTQYF. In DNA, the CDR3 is TGTGCCAGCTCACCACCATTAGCGGGGGAGTACACAGATACGCAGTATTTT.

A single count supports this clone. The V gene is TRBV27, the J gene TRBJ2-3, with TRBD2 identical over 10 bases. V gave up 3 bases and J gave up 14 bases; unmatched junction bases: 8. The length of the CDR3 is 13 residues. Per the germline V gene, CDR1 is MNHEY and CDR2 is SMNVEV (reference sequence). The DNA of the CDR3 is TGTGCCAGCAGTTTCAGGGCTAGCGGGGGTTTGTATTTT. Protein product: CASSFRASGGLYF.

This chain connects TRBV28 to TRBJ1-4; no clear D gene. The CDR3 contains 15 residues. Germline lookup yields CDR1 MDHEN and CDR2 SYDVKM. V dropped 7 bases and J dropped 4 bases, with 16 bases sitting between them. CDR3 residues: CASMNGQPGNEKLFF. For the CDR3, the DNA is TGTGCCAGCATGAATGGGCAGCCCGGTAATGAAAAACTGTTTTTT.

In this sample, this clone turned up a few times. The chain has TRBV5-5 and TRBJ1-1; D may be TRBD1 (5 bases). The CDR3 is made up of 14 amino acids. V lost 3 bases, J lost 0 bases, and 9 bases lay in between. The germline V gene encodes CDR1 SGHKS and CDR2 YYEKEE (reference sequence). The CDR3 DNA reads TGTGCCAGCAGCTCGGACACGCTGAACACTGAAGCTTTCTTT. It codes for CASSSDTLNTEAFF.

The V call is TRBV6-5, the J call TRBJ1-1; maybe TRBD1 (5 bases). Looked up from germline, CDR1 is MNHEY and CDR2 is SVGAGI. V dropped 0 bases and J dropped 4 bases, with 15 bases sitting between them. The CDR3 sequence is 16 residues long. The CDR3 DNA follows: TGTGCCAGCAGTTACTCGAGTCCAGGGAGGAGCACTGAAGCTTTCTTT. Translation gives CASSYSSPGRSTEAFF.

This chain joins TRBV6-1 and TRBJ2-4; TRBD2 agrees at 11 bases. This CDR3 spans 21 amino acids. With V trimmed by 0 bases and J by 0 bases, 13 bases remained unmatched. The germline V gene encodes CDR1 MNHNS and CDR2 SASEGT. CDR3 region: CASSEAWGVLAGGLAKNIQYF. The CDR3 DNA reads TGTGCCAGCAGTGAAGCATGGGGAGTCCTAGCGGGGGGCTTAGCCAAAAACATTCAGTACTTC.

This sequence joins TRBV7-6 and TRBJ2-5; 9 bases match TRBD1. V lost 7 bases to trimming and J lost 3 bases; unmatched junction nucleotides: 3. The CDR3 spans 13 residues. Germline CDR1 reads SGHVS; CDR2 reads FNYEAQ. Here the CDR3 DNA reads TGTGCCAGCACCCGACAGGGGGAAGAGACCCAGTACTTC. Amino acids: CASTRQGEETQYF.

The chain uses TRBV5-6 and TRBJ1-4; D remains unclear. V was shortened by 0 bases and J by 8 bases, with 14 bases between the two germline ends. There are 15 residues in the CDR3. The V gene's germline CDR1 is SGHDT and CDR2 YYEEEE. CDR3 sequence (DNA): TGTGCCAGCAGCTTGGGGCTGTTCTCCGAGGAAAAACTGTTTTTT. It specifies CASSLGLFSEEKLFF.

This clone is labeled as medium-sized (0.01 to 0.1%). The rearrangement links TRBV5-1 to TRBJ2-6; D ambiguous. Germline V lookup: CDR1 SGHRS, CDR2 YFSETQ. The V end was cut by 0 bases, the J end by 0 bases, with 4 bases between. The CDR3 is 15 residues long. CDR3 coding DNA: TGCGCCAGCAGCTTGGAACTCTCTGGGGCCAACGTCCTGACTTTC. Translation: CASSLELSGANVLTF.

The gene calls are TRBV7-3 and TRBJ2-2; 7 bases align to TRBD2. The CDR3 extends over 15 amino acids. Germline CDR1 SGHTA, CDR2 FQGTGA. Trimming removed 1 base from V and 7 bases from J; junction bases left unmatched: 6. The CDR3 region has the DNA TGTGCCAGCAGCTTAAGCGGACTAGGTGTCGGGGAGCTGTTTTTT. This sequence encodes CASSLSGLGVGELFF.

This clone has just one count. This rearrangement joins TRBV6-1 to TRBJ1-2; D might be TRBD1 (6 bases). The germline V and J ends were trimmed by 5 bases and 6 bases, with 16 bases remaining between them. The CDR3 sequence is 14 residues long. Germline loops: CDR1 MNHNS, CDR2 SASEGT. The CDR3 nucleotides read TGTGCCAGCAGTTTTACTACAGGGAGGAATGGCTACACCTTC. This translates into CASSFTTGRNGYTF.

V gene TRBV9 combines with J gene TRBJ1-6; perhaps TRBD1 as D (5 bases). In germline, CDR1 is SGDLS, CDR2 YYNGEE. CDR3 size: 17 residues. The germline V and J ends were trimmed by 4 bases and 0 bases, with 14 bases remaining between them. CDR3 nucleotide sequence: TGTGCCAGCAGCCCACAAAGGGGAAGCTCCTATAATTCACCCCTCCACTTT. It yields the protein CASSPQRGSSYNSPLHF.